This is a list of T cell receptor beta chains from one sample in a study of T cells after yellow fever vaccination. One entry per CDR3 protein, called by TCRdb with MiXCR from the 5' RACE reads. This table holds 450,000 to 550,000 distinct CDR3 sequences, about 19% found once. This material consisted of PBMCs, taken 15 days after the yellow fever booster vaccination. These receptors originate from a man between 25 and 39 years old who received the YFV17D yellow fever vaccine. CDR3s include the opening cysteine and the closing phenylalanine or tryptophan. D genes are given only for firm matches. Size values are once, few and many counts, or a class for expanded clones, and some rows have none.

v_call	d_call	clone_size	j_call	cdr3_aa	cdr3_nt
TRBV20-1	TRBD2	few	TRBJ2-5	CSASLGGRRETQYF	TGCAGTGCTAGTTTAGGCGGGAGGAGAGAGACCCAGTACTTC
TRBV15	NA	once	TRBJ2-3	CATSRDLEDHTQYF	TGTGCCACCAGCAGAGACCTGGAGGATCATACGCAGTATTTT
TRBV6-5	NA	NA	TRBJ2-2	CASSYRKLLSGSGGELFF	TGTGCCAGCAGTTACCGAAAACTGTTGTCCGGATCTGGCGGGGAGCTGTTTTTT
TRBV28	NA	NA	TRBJ2-5	CASNTPRLGVSETQYF	TGTGCCAGCAACACCCCCCGACTCGGGGTCTCCGAGACCCAGTACTTC
TRBV6-1	TRBD1	NA	TRBJ1-6	CASSTTGENSPLHF	TGTGCCAGCAGTACGACAGGGGAGAATTCACCCCTCCACTTT
TRBV18	NA	NA	TRBJ1-1	CASSPGHQKDVTEAFF	TGTGCCAGCTCACCGGGACACCAAAAGGATGTGACTGAAGCTTTCTTT
TRBV29-1	NA	NA	TRBJ2-7	CSVGPGHEQYF	TGCAGCGTCGGTCCAGGGCACGAGCAGTACTTC
TRBV11-2	TRBD1	few	TRBJ2-1	CASSLVGGTGYNEQFF	TGTGCCAGCAGCTTAGTAGGTGGGACAGGGTACAATGAGCAGTTCTTC
TRBV10-3	TRBD1	few	TRBJ1-5	CAIRDRGPNQPQHF	TGTGCCATCAGGGACAGGGGCCCCAATCAGCCCCAGCATTTT
TRBV7-7	NA	NA	TRBJ2-5	CASSLDSAETQYF	TGTGCCAGCAGCTTAGATTCGGCGGAGACCCAGTACTTC
TRBV20-1	NA	few	TRBJ2-3	CSARSLLPGGTQYF	TGCAGTGCTAGATCCCTCCTTCCTGGGGGTACGCAGTATTTT
TRBV3-1	NA	few	TRBJ2-1	CASSQDFDIYNEQFF	TGTGCCAGCAGCCAAGATTTTGACATCTACAATGAGCAGTTCTTC
TRBV25-1	NA	NA	TRBJ2-7	CASSEQGYIGEQYF	TGTGCCAGCAGTGAACAGGGCTACATTGGCGAGCAGTACTTC
TRBV20-1	NA	NA	TRBJ1-1	CSAPRPFISEAFF	TGCAGTGCCCCACGGCCCTTTATCTCTGAAGCTTTCTTT
TRBV6-2/TRBV6-3	NA	NA	TRBJ2-7	CASKADRPYEQYF	TGTGCCAGCAAGGCGGACAGACCCTACGAGCAGTACTTC
TRBV5-6	NA	NA	TRBJ2-3	CASSFVEKGRDTQYF	TGTGCCAGCAGCTTCGTGGAAAAGGGGAGAGATACGCAGTATTTT
TRBV5-1	TRBD1	few	TRBJ2-4	CASSLEGQGNIQYF	TGCGCCAGCAGCTTGGAGGGACAGGGAAACATTCAGTACTTC
TRBV7-9	NA	NA	TRBJ1-1	CASIPSHGADTEAFF	TGTGCCAGCATCCCGAGCCATGGGGCTGACACTGAAGCTTTCTTT
TRBV7-2	TRBD2	NA	TRBJ2-1	CASSWTSGYGNEQFF	TGTGCCAGCAGCTGGACTAGCGGGTACGGCAATGAGCAGTTCTTC
TRBV24-1	NA	few	TRBJ1-1	CATSEGNTEAFF	TGTGCCACCAGTGAGGGGAACACTGAAGCTTTCTTT
TRBV10-3	TRBD2	few	TRBJ2-7	CAISEGLAGIWEQYF	TGTGCCATCAGTGAAGGGCTAGCGGGTATCTGGGAGCAGTACTTC
TRBV27	TRBD1	NA	TRBJ1-4	CASSLTGIPTEKLFF	TGTGCCAGCAGTCTGACAGGGATCCCAACCGAAAAACTGTTTTTT
TRBV19	NA	once	TRBJ2-7	CASSISGVGSYEQYF	TGTGCCAGTAGTATCAGCGGTGTGGGCTCCTACGAGCAGTACTTC
TRBV7-2	TRBD1	few	TRBJ1-1	CASSTDRAMTMNTEAFF	TGTGCCAGCAGCACGGACAGGGCAATGACCATGAACACTGAAGCTTTCTTT
TRBV5-1	NA	few	TRBJ1-1	CASSLDRVGNTEAFF	TGCGCCAGCAGCTTGGACCGGGTGGGGAACACTGAAGCTTTCTTT
TRBV7-8	TRBD1	few	TRBJ1-5	CASSGRTGTGNQPQHF	TGTGCCAGCAGCGGCCGAACCGGGACAGGCAATCAGCCCCAGCATTTT
TRBV20-1	NA	NA	TRBJ1-2	CSARGLDFGYTF	TGCAGTGCTAGAGGTTTGGATTTCGGCTACACCTTC
TRBV6-2/TRBV6-3	TRBD1	NA	TRBJ1-1	CASSYTRGTEAFF	TGTGCCAGCAGTTACACCAGGGGGACTGAAGCTTTCTTT
TRBV23-1	NA	few	TRBJ2-5	CAVFRGVATQYF	TGCGCCGTTTTCAGGGGGGTGGCGACCCAGTACTTC
TRBV5-1	NA	NA	TRBJ2-5	CASSDPGAETQYF	TGCGCCAGCAGCGATCCGGGAGCTGAGACCCAGTACTTC
TRBV7-9	TRBD2	NA	TRBJ2-5	CASSLAPGSGRTETQYF	TGTGCCAGCAGCTTAGCTCCGGGTAGCGGGAGAACCGAGACCCAGTACTTC
TRBV15	TRBD1	few	TRBJ2-7	CATSRDLGQAGEQYF	TGTGCCACCAGCAGAGATCTAGGACAGGCGGGCGAGCAGTACTTC
TRBV28	NA	NA	TRBJ2-1	CASSSPGGETYNEQFF	TGTGCCAGCAGTTCACCTGGCGGGGAGACCTACAATGAGCAGTTCTTC
TRBV10-3	NA	NA	TRBJ2-6	CAISERGGAAGANVLTF	TGTGCCATCAGTGAAAGAGGAGGGGCTGCTGGGGCCAACGTCCTGACTTTC
TRBV5-4	TRBD1	NA	TRBJ2-1	CASSPQGARNEQFF	TGTGCCAGCAGCCCACAGGGGGCGCGAAATGAGCAGTTCTTC
TRBV5-1	TRBD1	NA	TRBJ1-1	CASSNRQGVGNTEAFF	TGCGCCAGCAGCAACCGACAGGGGGTAGGGAACACTGAAGCTTTCTTT
TRBV19	NA	NA	TRBJ2-1	CASSRSSISYNEQFF	TGTGCCAGTAGTAGATCTAGTATCTCCTACAATGAGCAGTTCTTC
TRBV30	NA	few	TRBJ2-1	CAWSENPSGNEQFF	TGTGCCTGGAGTGAAAATCCGAGCGGCAATGAGCAGTTCTTC
TRBV11-1	TRBD1	few	TRBJ2-6	CASSPGTGTGLSGANVLTF	TGTGCCAGCAGCCCCGGTACCGGGACAGGCCTCTCTGGGGCCAACGTCCTGACTTTC
TRBV29-1	NA	NA	TRBJ2-3	CSVELSRGRTDTQYF	TGCAGCGTTGAATTATCCCGTGGACGCACAGATACGCAGTATTTT
TRBV12-3/TRBV12-4	TRBD1	NA	TRBJ1-2	CASSSGDRVGGYTF	TGTGCCAGCAGTTCGGGGGACAGGGTGGGCGGCTACACCTTC
TRBV5-4	TRBD1	NA	TRBJ2-2	CASSARQGVGNTGELFF	TGTGCCAGCAGCGCACGACAGGGAGTCGGGAACACCGGGGAGCTGTTTTTT
TRBV15	TRBD2	NA	TRBJ2-5	CATSRFAGGETQYF	TGTGCCACCAGCCGCTTTGCGGGAGGTGAGACCCAGTACTTC
TRBV3-1	TRBD2	few	TRBJ2-5	CASSQVPGLPQETQYF	TGTGCCAGCAGCCAAGTCCCGGGACTACCACAAGAGACCCAGTACTTC
TRBV15	NA	few	TRBJ2-1	CATSREGAGTYNEQFF	TGTGCCACCAGCAGAGAGGGCGCGGGCACCTACAATGAGCAGTTCTTC
TRBV29-1	NA	few	TRBJ2-5	CSVVLQAAQETQYF	TGCAGCGTTGTACTCCAAGCGGCCCAAGAGACCCAGTACTTC
TRBV5-6	TRBD2	NA	TRBJ2-5	CASSLASGAQETQYF	TGTGCCAGCAGCTTGGCTAGCGGGGCTCAAGAGACCCAGTACTTC
TRBV19	TRBD2	NA	TRBJ2-7	CASSIQGGITYEQYF	TGTGCCAGTAGTATTCAGGGAGGGATCACCTACGAGCAGTACTTC
TRBV12-3/TRBV12-4	TRBD1	few	TRBJ1-1	CASRLLTDREAFF	TGTGCCAGCAGGCTACTTACGGACAGGGAAGCTTTCTTT